One and the same sample provided the 13 T cell receptor beta chains below, sequenced in a study of identical twins. Via MiXCR, TCRdb re-called the 5' RACE reads, giving one row per CDR3 protein. The table lists some 440,000 distinct CDR3 sequences, 20% to 25% of them singletons. Separately, the same data were catalogued under a study of T cells expressing NK-cell markers.

Material for sequencing was CD4+ T cells sorted from blood. The receptors come from a woman aged 18-29 years in good health.

This clonotype was seen ten or more times. The V gene is TRBV7-2, the J gene TRBJ1-1; maybe TRBD1 (6 bases). V lost 3 bases, J lost 5 bases, and 7 bases lay in between. The CDR3 totals 12 residues. Germline lookup yields CDR1 SGHTA and CDR2 FQGNSA. This CDR3 reads CASSFQGTEAFF. CDR3 in DNA: TGTGCCAGCAGCTTTCAGGGGACTGAAGCTTTCTTT.

This clonotype showed up many times. V gene TRBV20-1 combines with J gene TRBJ2-7, with TRBD2 identical over 9 bases. V gave up 6 bases and J gave up 5 bases; unmatched junction bases: 14. Germline-derived CDR1 and CDR2 are DFQATT and SNEGSKA (reference sequence). The CDR3 runs 15 residues. CDR3 DNA sequence: TGCAGTGCCCTAGCGGGACCCATTTTGTCGGACGAGCAGTACTTC. Encoded protein: CSALAGPILSDEQYF.

This sequence joins TRBV24-1 and TRBJ1-2, with unresolved D. CDR3 length: 10 amino acids. V was shortened by 8 bases and J by 6 bases, with 6 bases between the two germline ends. Per the germline V gene, CDR1 is KGHDR and CDR2 is SFDVKD. The CDR3 sequence: CATIGHGYTF. The CDR3 DNA reads as TGTGCCACCATTGGACATGGCTACACCTTC.

The table lists this clonotype with a few counts. The V and J genes are TRBV7-2 and TRBJ2-7, with a weak D call TRBD1 (6 bases). The CDR3 extends over 14 amino acids. V lost 3 bases and J 6 bases, leaving 15 bases between the germline ends. Germline lookup yields CDR1 SGHTA and CDR2 FQGNSA. This CDR3 reads CASSLGATRVEQYF. CDR3 nucleotides: TGTGCCAGCAGCTTGGGGGCAACGAGGGTCGAGCAGTACTTC.

J is TRBJ1-5 and V is TRBV6-6, with 9 positions matching TRBD1. J gave up 1 base and V 8 bases, and 0 bases lay outside the gene matches. CDR3 length equals 13 residues. Germline assignment: CDR1 MNHNY and CDR2 SVGAGI (reference sequence). CDR3 sequence (DNA): TGTGCCAGCGGACAGGGGAGCAATCAGCCCCAGCATTTT. Amino acids: CASGQGSNQPQHF.

This clonotype showed up just a few times. The rearrangement joins TRBV24-1 to TRBJ2-1; possibly TRBD1 for D (6 bases). This CDR3 contains 17 residues. Germline V gene lookup returns CDR1 KGHDR and CDR2 SFDVKD. The V and J ends lost 0 bases and 4 bases respectively, with 15 bases between them. The CDR3 DNA reads TGTGCCACCAGTGATTTGAGTTGTTGGGACACGTACAATGAGCAGTTCTTC. Translating it yields CATSDLSCWDTYNEQFF.

The V call is TRBV12-3 or TRBV12-4, the J call TRBJ2-2, with 8 bases matching TRBD1. Trimming removed 5 bases from V and 2 bases from J; junction bases left unmatched: 7. The CDR3 extends over 16 amino acids. This chain's CDR3 is CASSIQGATNTGELFF. In DNA, the CDR3 is TGTGCCAGCAGTATTCAGGGGGCGACCAACACCGGGGAGCTGTTTTTT.

The CDR3 nucleotides read TGTGCCAGCAGCCCACTCGACAGGCCCCCGTTCTTC. Translation gives CASSPLDRPPFF. This rearrangement joins TRBV7-9 to TRBJ2-1, with D tentatively TRBD1 (6 bases). Between the trimmed V and J ends, which lost 5 bases and 15 bases, there was a span of 17 bases. The CDR3 consists of 12 residues. CDR1 is SEHNR and CDR2 is FQNEAQ in the germline V gene (reference sequence).

The rearrangement uses TRBV7-9 and TRBJ2-1, with TRBD2 matching over 7 bases. The CDR3 covers 13 residues. Germline values: CDR1 SEHNR, CDR2 FQNEAQ (reference sequence). Losses at the gene ends were 8 bases for V and 10 bases for J; bases not matched to a gene: 11. Written as DNA, the CDR3 is TGTGCCAGCCAATGGGGCGGGGGAGAAGAGCAGTTCTTC. It specifies CASQWGGGEEQFF.

This clonotype was counted only a few times. The chain is built from TRBV20-1 and TRBJ2-1, with TRBD2 identical over 8 bases. The V segment lost 1 base and the J segment 4 bases; nucleotides outside the gene matches: 9. The CDR3 covers 16 residues. Looked up from germline, CDR1 is DFQATT and CDR2 is SNEGSKA (reference sequence). CDR3 nucleotides: TGCAGTGCTAGAGTCTCCAGCGGGGGACTATACAATGAGCAGTTCTTC. Translating it yields CSARVSSGGLYNEQFF.

The chain links TRBV28 to TRBJ1-3; D unclear. V was trimmed by 7 bases and J by 3 bases, leaving 7 bases between them. Germline CDR1 and CDR2: MDHEN and SYDVKM. The CDR3 extends over 12 amino acids. The CDR3 loop is CASTSFGNTIYF. The CDR3 bases are TGTGCCAGCACGTCGTTTGGAAACACCATATATTTT.

The chain links TRBV5-1 to TRBJ2-1; D remains unclear. Trimming removed 2 bases from V and 7 bases from J, with 7 bases in between. Looked up from germline, CDR1 is SGHRS and CDR2 is YFSETQ. The CDR3 consists of 12 residues. CDR3 residues: CASSFMGNEQFF. The CDR3 coding sequence is TGCGCCAGCAGCTTTATGGGGAATGAGCAGTTCTTC.

This clonotype was detected only a few times. The chain links TRBV29-1 to TRBJ2-3; TRBD2 is a possible D gene (6 bases). This CDR3 is 13 amino acids long. With 5 bases removed from V and 6 bases from J, the gap between germline ends came to 15 bases. Germline loops: CDR1 SQVTM, CDR2 ANQGSEA. CDR3 DNA: TGCAGCGTTTGCGGCCGTGCGGGGGATACGCAGTATTTT. The encoded protein is CSVCGRAGDTQYF.